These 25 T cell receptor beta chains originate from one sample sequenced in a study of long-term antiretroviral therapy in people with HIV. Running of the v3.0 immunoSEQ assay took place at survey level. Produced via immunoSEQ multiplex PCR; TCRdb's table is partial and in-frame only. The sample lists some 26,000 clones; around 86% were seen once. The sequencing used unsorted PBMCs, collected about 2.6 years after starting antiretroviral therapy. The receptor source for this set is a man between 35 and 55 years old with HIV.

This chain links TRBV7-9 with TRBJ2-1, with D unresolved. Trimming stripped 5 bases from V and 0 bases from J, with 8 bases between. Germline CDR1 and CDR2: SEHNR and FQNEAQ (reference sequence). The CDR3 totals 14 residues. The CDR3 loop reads CASSPILSYNEQFF. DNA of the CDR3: TGTGCCAGCAGCCCCATCCTCTCCTACAATGAGCAGTTCTTC.

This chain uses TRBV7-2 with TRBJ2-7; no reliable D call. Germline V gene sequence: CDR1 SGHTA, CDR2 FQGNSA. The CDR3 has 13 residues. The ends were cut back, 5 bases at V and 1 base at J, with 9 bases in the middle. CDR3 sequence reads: CASSPARSYEQYF. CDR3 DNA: TGTGCCAGCAGCCCCGCGCGATCCTACGAGCAGTACTTC.

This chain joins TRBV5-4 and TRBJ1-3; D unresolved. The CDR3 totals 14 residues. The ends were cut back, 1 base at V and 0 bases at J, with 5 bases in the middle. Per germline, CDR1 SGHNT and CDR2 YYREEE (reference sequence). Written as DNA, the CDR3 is TGTGCCAGCAGCTTGTCCGTCTCTGGAAACACCATATATTTT. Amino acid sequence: CASSLSVSGNTIYF.

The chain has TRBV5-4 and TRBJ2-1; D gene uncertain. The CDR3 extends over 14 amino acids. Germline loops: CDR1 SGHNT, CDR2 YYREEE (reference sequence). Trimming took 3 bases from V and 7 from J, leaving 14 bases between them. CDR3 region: CASSSPNEKNEQFF. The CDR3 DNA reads TGTGCCAGCAGCTCCCCGAACGAGAAGAATGAGCAGTTCTTC.

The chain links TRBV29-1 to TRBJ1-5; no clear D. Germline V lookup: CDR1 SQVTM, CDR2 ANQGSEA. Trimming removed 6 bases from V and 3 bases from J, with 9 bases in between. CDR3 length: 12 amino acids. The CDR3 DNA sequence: TGCAGCGTCGGGAATCACAATCAGCCCCAGCATTTT. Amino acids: CSVGNHNQPQHF.

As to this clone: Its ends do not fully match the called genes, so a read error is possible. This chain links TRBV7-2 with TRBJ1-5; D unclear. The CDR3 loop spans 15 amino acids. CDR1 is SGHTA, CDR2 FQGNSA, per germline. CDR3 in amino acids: CASSLAPYSNQPQHF. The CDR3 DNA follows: TGTGCCAGCAGCCTAGCTCCTTATAGCAATCAGCCCCAGCATTTT. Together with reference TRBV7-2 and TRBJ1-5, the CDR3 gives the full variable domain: GAGVSQSPSNKVTEKGKDVELRCDPISGHTALYWYRQSLGQGLEFLIYFQGNSAPDKSGLPSDRFSAERTGGSVSTLTIQRTQQEDSAVYLCASSLAPYSNQPQHFGDGTRLSIL.

CDR3 DNA: TGTGCCAGCAGTTTTCGACTAGCGGGAAGGAATGAGCAGTTCTTC. This translates into CASSFRLAGRNEQFF. The V and J genes are TRBV28 and TRBJ2-1; 11 bases map to TRBD2. Per germline, CDR1 MDHEN and CDR2 SYDVKM. This CDR3 has 15 residues. V shed 3 bases, J shed 7 bases, and the junction held 5 bases outside the gene matches.

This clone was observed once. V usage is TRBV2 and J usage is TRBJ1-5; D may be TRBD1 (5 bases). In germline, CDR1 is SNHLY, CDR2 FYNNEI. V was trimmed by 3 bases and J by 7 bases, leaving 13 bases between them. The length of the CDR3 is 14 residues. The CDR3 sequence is CASSEPGTGQPQHF. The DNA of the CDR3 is TGTGCCAGCAGTGAGCCAGGGACGGGACAGCCCCAGCATTTT.

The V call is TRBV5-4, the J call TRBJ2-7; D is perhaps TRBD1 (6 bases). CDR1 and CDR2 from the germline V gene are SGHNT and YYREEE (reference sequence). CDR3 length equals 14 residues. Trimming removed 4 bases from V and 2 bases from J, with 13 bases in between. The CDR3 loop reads CASSPRTVPYEQYF. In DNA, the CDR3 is TGTGCCAGCAGCCCAAGGACAGTGCCCTACGAGCAGTACTTC. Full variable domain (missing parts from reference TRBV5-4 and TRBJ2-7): ETGVTQSPTHLIKTRGQQVTLRCSSQSGHNTVSWYQQALGQGPQFIFQYYREEENGRGNFPPRFSGLQFPNYSSELNVNALELDDSALYLCASSPRTVPYEQYFGPGTRLTVT.

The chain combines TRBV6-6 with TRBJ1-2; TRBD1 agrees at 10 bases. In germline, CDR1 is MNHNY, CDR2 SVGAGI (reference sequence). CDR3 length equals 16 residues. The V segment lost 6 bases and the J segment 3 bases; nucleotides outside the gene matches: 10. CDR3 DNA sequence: TGTGCCAGCAGAACCGGGACAGGGGTGGATGACTATGGCTACACCTTC. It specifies CASRTGTGVDDYGYTF.

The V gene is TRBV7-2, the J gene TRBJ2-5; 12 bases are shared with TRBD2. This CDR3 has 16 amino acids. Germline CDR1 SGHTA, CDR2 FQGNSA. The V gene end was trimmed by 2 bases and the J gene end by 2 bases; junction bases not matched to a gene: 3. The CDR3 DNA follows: TGTGCCAGCAGCTTAATCGGACTAGCGGGACAAGAGACCCAGTACTTC. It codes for CASSLIGLAGQETQYF.

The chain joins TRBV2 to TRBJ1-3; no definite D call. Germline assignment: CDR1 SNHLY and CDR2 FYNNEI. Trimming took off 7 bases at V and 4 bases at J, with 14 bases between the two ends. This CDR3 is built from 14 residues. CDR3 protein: CASIPLATGNTIYF. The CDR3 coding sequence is TGTGCCAGCATACCCCTGGCAACGGGAAACACCATATATTTT.

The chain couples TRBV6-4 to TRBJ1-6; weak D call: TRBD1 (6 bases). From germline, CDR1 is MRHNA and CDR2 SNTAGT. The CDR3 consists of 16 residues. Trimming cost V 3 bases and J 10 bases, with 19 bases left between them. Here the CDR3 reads CASSELVTGFGSPLHF. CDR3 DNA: TGTGCCAGCAGTGAATTGGTAACAGGGTTCGGGTCACCCCTCCACTTT.

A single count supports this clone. For the CDR3, the DNA is TGTGCCAGCAGCCCTGGACAGGTCCACTTTAGCTCTGGAAACACCATATATTTT. Translation gives CASSPGQVHFSSGNTIYF. J is TRBJ1-3 and V is TRBV7-9; 7 bases map to TRBD1. The germline V gene has CDR1 SEHNR and CDR2 FQNEAQ (reference sequence). The CDR3 contains 18 residues. Trimming removed 5 bases from V and 0 bases from J; junction bases left unmatched: 13.

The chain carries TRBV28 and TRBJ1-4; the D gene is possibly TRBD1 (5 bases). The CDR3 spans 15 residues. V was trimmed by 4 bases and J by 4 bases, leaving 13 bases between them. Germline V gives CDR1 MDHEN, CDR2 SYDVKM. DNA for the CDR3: TGTGCCAGCAGTTCTGGGACGGCGAATAATGAAAAACTGTTTTTT. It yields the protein CASSSGTANNEKLFF.

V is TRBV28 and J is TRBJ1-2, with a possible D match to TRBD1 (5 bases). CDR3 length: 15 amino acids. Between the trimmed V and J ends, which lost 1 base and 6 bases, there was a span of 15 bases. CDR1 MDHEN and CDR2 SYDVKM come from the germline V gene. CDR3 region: CASSLYARDYDGYTF. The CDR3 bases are TGTGCCAGCAGTTTATATGCCAGGGATTATGATGGCTACACCTTC.

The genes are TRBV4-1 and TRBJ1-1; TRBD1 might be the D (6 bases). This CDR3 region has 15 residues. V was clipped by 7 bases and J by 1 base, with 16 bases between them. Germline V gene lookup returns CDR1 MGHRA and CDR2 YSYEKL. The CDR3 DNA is TGCGCCAGCACCCCGGGCCCGGGGGCGAACACTGAAGCTTTCTTT. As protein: CASTPGPGANTEAFF.

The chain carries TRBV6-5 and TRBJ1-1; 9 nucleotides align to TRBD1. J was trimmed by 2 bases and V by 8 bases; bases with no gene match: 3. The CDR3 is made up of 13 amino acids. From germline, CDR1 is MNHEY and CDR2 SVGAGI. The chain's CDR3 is CASGTGGNTEAFF. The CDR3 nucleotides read TGTGCCAGCGGAACAGGGGGCAACACTGAAGCTTTCTTT.

The CDR3 DNA is TGTGCCTGGAGCCTGAACACCGGGGAGCTGTTTTTT. Amino acids: CAWSLNTGELFF. The V call is TRBV30, the J call TRBJ2-2, with D unclear. The V and J ends lost 3 bases and 1 base respectively, with 3 bases between them. The CDR3 is 12 residues long. Germline assignment: CDR1 GTSNPN and CDR2 SVGIG (reference sequence). Complete variable domain (other parts from reference TRBV30 and TRBJ2-2): SQTIHQWPATLVQPVGSPLSLECTVEGTSNPNLYWYRQAAGRGLQLLFYSVGIGQISSEVPQNLSASRPQDRQFILSSKKLLLSDSGFYLCAWSLNTGELFFGEGSRLTVL.

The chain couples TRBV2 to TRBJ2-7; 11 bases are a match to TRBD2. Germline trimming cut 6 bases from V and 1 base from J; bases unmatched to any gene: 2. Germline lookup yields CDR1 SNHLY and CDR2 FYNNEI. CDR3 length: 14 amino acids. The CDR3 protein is CASRGTSGSYEQYF. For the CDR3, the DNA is TGTGCCAGCAGGGGGACTAGCGGTTCCTACGAGCAGTACTTC.

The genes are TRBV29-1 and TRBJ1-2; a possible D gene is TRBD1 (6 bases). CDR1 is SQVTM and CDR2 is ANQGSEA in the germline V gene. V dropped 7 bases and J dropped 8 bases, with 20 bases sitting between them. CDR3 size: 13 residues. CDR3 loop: CSAEVRGRGGYTF. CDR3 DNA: TGCAGCGCCGAGGTCAGGGGAAGAGGCGGCTACACCTTC.

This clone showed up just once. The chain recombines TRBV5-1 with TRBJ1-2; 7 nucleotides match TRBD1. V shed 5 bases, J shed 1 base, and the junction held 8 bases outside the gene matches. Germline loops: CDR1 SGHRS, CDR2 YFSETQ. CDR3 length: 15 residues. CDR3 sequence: CASRLDRAINYGYTF. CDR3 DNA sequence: TGCGCCAGCAGGCTTGACAGGGCTATTAACTATGGCTACACCTTC.

The CDR3 loop reads CASSEAGGSGNTIYF. For the CDR3, the DNA is TGTGCCAGCAGTGAAGCGGGGGGCTCTGGAAACACCATATATTTT. This sequence joins TRBV6-1 and TRBJ1-3; D is perhaps TRBD1 (5 bases). This CDR3 has 15 residues. The ends were cut back, 0 bases at V and 0 bases at J, with 6 bases in the middle. CDR1 is MNHNS and CDR2 is SASEGT in the germline V gene.

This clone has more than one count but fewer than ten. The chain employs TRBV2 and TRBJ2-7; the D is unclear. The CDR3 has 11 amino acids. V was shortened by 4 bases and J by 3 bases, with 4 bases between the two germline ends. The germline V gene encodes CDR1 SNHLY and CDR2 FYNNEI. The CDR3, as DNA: TGTGCCAGCAGTGTACACTACGAGCAGTACTTC. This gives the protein CASSVHYEQYF.

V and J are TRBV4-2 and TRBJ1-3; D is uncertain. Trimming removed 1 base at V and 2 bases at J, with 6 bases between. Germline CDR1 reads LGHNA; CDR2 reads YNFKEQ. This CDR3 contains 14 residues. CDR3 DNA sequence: TGTGCCAGCAGCCAAGGGGGTGCTGGAAACACCATATATTTT. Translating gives CASSQGGAGNTIYF.